This T cell receptor (beta chain) was identified in a study of OX40 agonist ivuxolimab in advanced cancers. Profiled with immunoSEQ multiplex PCR; TCRdb holds only in-frame clones, not every one. The sample carries roughly 76,000 clones, roughly 85% recorded once. The CDR3 sequence is 12 residues long. Deletions cut 4 bases from V and 5 bases from J, with 8 bases between. Germline CDR1 reads SGHRS; CDR2 reads YFSETQ. The chain carries TRBV5-1 and TRBJ2-3; D is possibly TRBD1 (5 bases). The sequence derives from an adult with an advanced solid tumor such as melanoma, head and neck, liver or kidney cancer. The sequences come from CD4+ or CD8+ T cells sorted from blood, collected in a trial of the OX40 agonist ivuxolimab. CDR3 nucleotide sequence: TGCGCCAGCAGCCCCCAGGGAGATACGCAGTATTTT. Translated: CASSPQGDTQYF. Filled out from reference TRBV5-1 and TRBJ2-3, the complete variable domain reads KAGVTQTPRYLIKTRGQQVTLSCSPISGHRSVSWYQQTPGQGLQFLFEYFSETQRNKGNFPGRFSGRQFSNSRSEMNVSTLELGDSALYLCASSPQGDTQYFGPGTRLTVL.